The rows below give T cell receptor beta chains drawn from one sample of a study of shared clonotypes between healthy human individuals. Here immunoSEQ multiplex PCR was the method, and the copy in TCRdb shows in-frame clones only, minus some. The sample yields roughly 1,500,000 clones, 98% seen once. The sample comprised naive CD4+ T cells sorted from blood. The source of these receptors is a man aged 30 to 39 in good health. Both conserved end residues are part of each CDR3. A D gene is named only where the DNA matches it firmly. Clone size, where shown, is once, few, many, or a class for clones that have expanded.

v_gene	j_gene	abundance	d_gene	CDR3aa	CDR3nt
TRBV14	TRBJ2-7	NA	NA	CASSPKSVESSYEQYF	TGTGCCAGCAGCCCAAAGTCGGTCGAAAGCTCCTACGAGCAGTACTTC
TRBV2	TRBJ1-5	NA	NA	CASSGQFLSNQPQHF	TGTGCCAGCAGTGGGCAATTTCTTAGCAATCAGCCCCAGCATTTT
TRBV28	TRBJ1-2	NA	TRBD1	CASSLDRVVYGYTF	TGTGCCAGCAGCTTGGACAGGGTCGTCTATGGCTACACCTTC
TRBV28	TRBJ2-1	NA	TRBD2	CASSFPTSGNNEQFF	TGTGCCAGCAGTTTCCCGACTAGCGGAAACAATGAGCAGTTCTTC
TRBV19	TRBJ2-4	NA	NA	CASRGGNIQYF	TGTGCCAGTAGGGGGGGCAACATTCAGTACTTC
TRBV10-1	TRBJ1-3	NA	NA	CASSESRFGTSSGNTIYF	TGCGCCAGCAGTGAGTCGAGATTTGGGACGAGCTCTGGAAACACCATATATTTT
TRBV6-1	TRBJ1-5	NA	NA	CASSGGFGLGNQPQHF	TGTGCCAGCAGTGGGGGATTCGGATTAGGGAATCAGCCCCAGCATTTT
TRBV28	TRBJ2-7	NA	NA	CASRKKMGAVSYEQYF	TGTGCCAGCAGAAAAAAAATGGGGGCTGTGTCCTACGAGCAGTACTTC
TRBV25-1	TRBJ2-2	NA	TRBD2	CASSGGGRRAGELFF	TGTGCCAGCAGTGGCGGCGGGAGACGGGCCGGGGAGCTGTTTTTT
TRBV11-2	TRBJ1-1	NA	NA	CASSSGRTNTEAFF	TGTGCCAGCAGCTCGGGACGTACGAACACTGAAGCTTTCTTT
TRBV2	TRBJ1-5	NA	NA	CASTEGISNQPQHF	TGTGCCAGCACGGAGGGAATAAGCAATCAGCCCCAGCATTTT
TRBV11-1	TRBJ2-3	NA	NA	CASSLAGPRADTQYF	TGTGCCAGCAGCTTGGCCGGCCCCAGGGCAGATACGCAGTATTTT
TRBV5-1	TRBJ1-1	NA	NA	CASSLVSGRGHKNTEAFF	TGCGCCAGCAGCTTGGTTTCAGGCCGGGGACATAAGAACACTGAAGCTTTCTTT
TRBV10-1	TRBJ2-1	NA	NA	CASSESQHYNEQFF	TGCGCCAGCAGTGAGTCGCAGCATTACAATGAGCAGTTCTTC
TRBV5-1	TRBJ2-1	once	TRBD2	CASSLRNSGISVNEQFF	TGCGCCAGCAGCCTGAGAAATAGCGGGATAAGTGTAAATGAGCAGTTCTTC
TRBV7-2	TRBJ2-7	NA	NA	CASSLIRTGNEQYF	TGTGCCAGCAGCTTAATCAGGACGGGCAACGAGCAGTACTTC
TRBV27	TRBJ2-7	NA	NA	CASRLQGEQYF	TGTGCCAGCAGGTTACAAGGCGAGCAGTACTTC
TRBV5-1	TRBJ2-7	NA	NA	CASSPATTRGTYEQYF	TGCGCCAGCAGCCCCGCGACTACGAGGGGTACCTACGAGCAGTACTTC
TRBV28	TRBJ1-2	NA	NA	CASSINYGYTF	TGTGCCAGCAGCATTAACTATGGCTACACCTTC
TRBV29-1	TRBJ2-1	NA	NA	CSVDSSDEQFF	TGCAGCGTTGACTCGAGCGATGAGCAGTTCTTC
TRBV6-5	TRBJ2-1	NA	NA	CASRGVGGYNEQFF	TGTGCCAGCAGAGGAGTTGGGGGATACAATGAGCAGTTCTTC
TRBV5-1	TRBJ2-3	NA	TRBD1	CASSIGTGVGTDTQYF	TGCGCCAGCAGCATAGGGACAGGGGTGGGCACAGATACGCAGTATTTT
TRBV11-2	TRBJ2-1	NA	NA	CASSLTASYNEQFF	TGTGCCAGCAGCTTAACAGCTTCCTACAATGAGCAGTTCTTC
TRBV9	TRBJ2-1	NA	NA	CASSVDSVYNEQFF	TGTGCCAGCAGCGTAGATAGCGTTTACAATGAGCAGTTCTTC
TRBV11-3	TRBJ2-7	NA	NA	CASSLDRAGEQYF	TGTGCCAGCAGCTTAGATCGCGCAGGCGAGCAGTACTTC
TRBV30	TRBJ2-1	NA	TRBD2	CAWSVRGRASGKFGEQFF	TGTGCCTGGAGTGTAAGGGGTAGGGCTAGCGGGAAGTTCGGTGAGCAGTTCTTC
TRBV2	TRBJ2-2	NA	TRBD1	CASRENDRELWNTGELFF	TGTGCCAGCAGGGAAAACGACAGGGAATTATGGAACACCGGGGAGCTGTTTTTT
TRBV5-4	TRBJ2-5	NA	TRBD1	CASSSPTGGVLETQYF	TGTGCCAGCAGCAGTCCGACAGGGGGCGTTTTGGAGACCCAGTACTTC
TRBV10-1	TRBJ2-1	NA	NA	CASSEQGGGKQFF	TGCGCCAGCAGTGAGCAAGGGGGTGGGAAACAGTTCTTC
TRBV15	TRBJ1-5	NA	NA	CARLGRPGNQPQHF	TGTGCCCGTCTAGGCCGCCCGGGGAATCAGCCCCAGCATTTT
TRBV5-6	TRBJ1-5	NA	TRBD1	CASSLQLRQTGDGQPQHF	TGTGCCAGCAGCCTCCAGTTGCGCCAGACAGGGGACGGTCAGCCCCAGCATTTT
TRBV7-6	TRBJ1-5	NA	NA	CASSLEQGSLANQPQHF	TGTGCCAGCAGCCTAGAACAGGGCAGCCTAGCCAATCAGCCCCAGCATTTT
TRBV5-4	TRBJ2-2	NA	NA	CATTTMTGNTGELFF	TGTGCCACCACCACAATGACAGGGAACACCGGGGAGCTGTTTTTT
TRBV19	TRBJ2-2	NA	NA	CASMGQGLTRPTGELFF	TGTGCCAGTATGGGGCAGGGTCTGACCCGGCCCACCGGGGAGCTGTTTTTT
TRBV9	TRBJ2-1	once	TRBD1	CASSRSPGTGANEQFF	TGTGCCAGCAGCCGGTCGCCTGGGACAGGGGCCAATGAGCAGTTCTTC
TRBV29-1	TRBJ2-1	NA	NA	CSGGSGGYYNEQFF	TGCAGCGGTGGGAGTGGAGGCTACTACAATGAGCAGTTCTTC
TRBV7-9	TRBJ1-5	NA	TRBD1	CASSSGSQGLFSGNQPQHF	TGTGCCAGCAGTTCCGGGTCACAGGGGCTATTCAGCGGCAATCAGCCCCAGCATTTT
TRBV28	TRBJ2-5	NA	NA	CASSPGAGIQETQYF	TGTGCCAGCAGCCCCGGTGCGGGAATTCAAGAGACCCAGTACTTC